Listed here are 2 T cell receptor beta chains from one sample, sequenced in a study of vaccination and CD4 T cells after COVID-19. Described treatment: approximately nine-day PBMC culture with coronavirus spike peptide pools or control peptides (ViraFEST assay). Cultured CD4+ T-cell DNA underwent Oncomine TCR Beta short-read sequencing. TCRdb processed the PCR reads anew with MiXCR; each CDR3 protein has one entry. Of some 25,000 distinct CDR3 sequences listed, roughly 50% are singletons. These TCRs are of unknown antigen specificity. The sample consisted of CD4+ T cells from blood, cultured in vitro. Receptors were obtained from a human donor who had recovered from COVID-19.

This clonotype appeared a few times. The CDR3 protein is CASSLRAVINYGYTF. CDR3 DNA sequence: TGTGCCAGCAGCTTAAGGGCAGTTATCAACTATGGCTACACCTTC. The chain couples TRBV7-2 to TRBJ1-2; D call uncertain. Looked up from germline, CDR1 is SGHTA and CDR2 is FQGNSA. V was cut by 2 bases and J by 2 bases, with 12 bases left in between. This CDR3 comprises 15 residues. Full variable domain (missing parts from reference TRBV7-2 and TRBJ1-2): GAGVSQSPSNKVTEKGKDVELRCDPISGHTALYWYRQSLGQGLEFLIYFQGNSAPDKSGLPSDRFSAERTGGSVSTLTIQRTQQEDSAVYLCASSLRAVINYGYTFGSGTRLTVV.

V is TRBV7-2 and J is TRBJ2-2; D remains ambiguous. V gave up 5 bases and J gave up 3 bases, with 13 bases separating them. The CDR3 runs 15 residues. Germline V gene sequence: CDR1 SGHTA, CDR2 FQGNSA. CDR3 DNA sequence: TGTGCCAGCAGCGGTAGGGTTGCGGACACCGGGGAGCTGTTTTTT. Translation gives CASSGRVADTGELFF.